Following are 9 T cell receptor beta chains from one sample sequenced in a study of blood T cells in healthy people across ages. A second PCR, run for about 7 to 11 cycles, used a sample-barcoded 5' primer plus a J-beta primer mix. TCRdb reprocessed the 5' RACE reads with MiXCR, giving one entry per CDR3 protein. The sample carries some 1.4 million distinct CDR3 sequences, around two fifths recorded once. The sample comprised blood. The origin of the receptors is a woman under 30 in good health.

The genes are TRBV5-1 and TRBJ1-2, with 12 bases that match TRBD1. J gave up 4 bases and V 6 bases, and 7 bases lay outside the gene matches. This CDR3 has 15 residues. Germline values: CDR1 SGHRS, CDR2 YFSETQ. In nucleotides, the CDR3 is TGCGCCAGCATGAAGGGACAGGGGGCAAGCTATGGCTACACCTTC. Amino acids: CASMKGQGASYGYTF. Supplemented by reference TRBV5-1 and TRBJ1-2, the full variable domain reads KAGVTQTPRYLIKTRGQQVTLSCSPISGHRSVSWYQQTPGQGLQFLFEYFSETQRNKGNFPGRFSGRQFSNSRSEMNVSTLELGDSALYLCASMKGQGASYGYTFGSGTRLTVV.

This clonotype was counted only a few times. The chain has TRBV6-9 and TRBJ1-2; tentatively, D is TRBD1 (5 bases). V was pared by 10 bases and J by 4 bases, with 13 bases between. Germline V gene sequence: CDR1 MNHGY, CDR2 SVAAGI. The CDR3 spans 12 residues. The CDR3: CANLTGRYGYTF. For the CDR3, the DNA is TGTGCCAACTTAACAGGCCGCTATGGCTACACCTTC.

The rearrangement uses TRBV6-1 and TRBJ2-5, with 9 nucleotides matching TRBD2. The CDR3 totals 15 residues. The germline CDR1 and CDR2 sequences are MNHNS and SASEGT. V trimming: 7 bases; J trimming: 6 bases; junction bases outside the gene matches: 12. The CDR3 protein is CASILNSGSGKTQYF. In DNA, the CDR3 is TGTGCCAGCATCTTGAATAGCGGGAGTGGAAAGACCCAGTACTTC.

This sequence joins TRBV12-3 or TRBV12-4 and TRBJ2-7; D call uncertain. V lost 5 bases and J 2 bases, leaving 13 bases between the germline ends. The CDR3 covers 14 residues. CDR3: CASSVTQDPYEQYF. The DNA of the CDR3 is TGTGCCAGCAGTGTAACCCAGGACCCCTACGAGCAGTACTTC.

This clonotype was detected many times. The chain has TRBV27 and TRBJ2-3; TRBD1 matches at 7 bases. V was pared by 5 bases and J by 5 bases, with 7 bases of the junction left unmatched. This CDR3 contains 14 residues. Per the germline V gene, CDR1 is MNHEY and CDR2 is SMNVEV (reference sequence). In DNA, the CDR3 is TGTGCCAGCAGTCGGGCAGGGGGTGGAGATACGCAGTATTTT. Translated: CASSRAGGGDTQYF.

This clonotype was counted a few times. This CDR3 reads CASSLLATIRDEQFF. CDR3 nucleotide sequence: TGCGCCAGCAGCCTGCTAGCGACAATCCGGGATGAGCAGTTCTTC. The V call is TRBV4-1, the J call TRBJ2-1, with D maybe TRBD2 (6 bases). Trimming shortened V by 4 bases and J by 8 bases, and 18 bases separated the two germline ends. Germline loops: CDR1 MGHRA, CDR2 YSYEKL. This CDR3 is 15 amino acids long.

This clonotype has a single count. The V call is TRBV20-1, the J call TRBJ1-5, with D unresolved. This CDR3 contains 14 residues. Deletions cut 6 bases from V and 0 bases from J, with 12 bases between. Germline V gene sequence: CDR1 DFQATT, CDR2 SNEGSKA (reference sequence). The CDR3 reads CSASLGHSNQPQHF. The CDR3, as DNA: TGCAGTGCCAGCCTCGGCCATAGCAATCAGCCCCAGCATTTT.

The chain recombines TRBV6-5 with TRBJ2-3; 12 bases fit TRBD2. The CDR3 loop spans 18 amino acids. Germline V gene data show CDR1 as MNHEY and CDR2 as SVGAGI. The V gene end was trimmed by 0 bases and the J gene end by 4 bases; junction bases not matched to a gene: 8. CDR3 amino acids: CASSYSPTSGGLSDTQYF. The CDR3 nucleotides are TGTGCCAGCAGTTACTCTCCGACTAGCGGGGGACTTTCAGATACGCAGTATTTT.

The V gene is TRBV3-1, the J gene TRBJ2-7, with 7 bases matching TRBD2. Germline lookup yields CDR1 LGHDT and CDR2 YNNKEL (reference sequence). V was pared by 5 bases and J by 5 bases, with 9 bases of the junction left unmatched. CDR3 length: 14 residues. The CDR3 here is CASSSYSGRDEQYF. The CDR3 DNA reads TGTGCCAGCAGCTCATATAGCGGGCGCGACGAGCAGTACTTC.